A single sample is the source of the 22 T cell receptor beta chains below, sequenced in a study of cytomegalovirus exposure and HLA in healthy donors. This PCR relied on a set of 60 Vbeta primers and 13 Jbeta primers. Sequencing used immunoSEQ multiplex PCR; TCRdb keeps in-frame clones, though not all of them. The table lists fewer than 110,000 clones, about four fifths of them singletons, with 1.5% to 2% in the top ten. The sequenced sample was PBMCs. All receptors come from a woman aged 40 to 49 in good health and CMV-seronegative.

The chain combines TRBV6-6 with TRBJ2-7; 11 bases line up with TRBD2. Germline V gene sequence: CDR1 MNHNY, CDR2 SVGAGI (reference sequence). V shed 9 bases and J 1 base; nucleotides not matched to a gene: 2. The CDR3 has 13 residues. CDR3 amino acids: CASRTSGSYEQYF. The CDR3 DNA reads TGTGCCAGTAGGACTAGCGGGTCCTACGAGCAGTACTTC.

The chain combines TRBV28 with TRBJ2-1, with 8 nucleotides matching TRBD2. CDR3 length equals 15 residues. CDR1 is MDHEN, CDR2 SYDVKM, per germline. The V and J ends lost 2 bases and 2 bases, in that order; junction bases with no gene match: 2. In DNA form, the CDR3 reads TGTGCCAGCAGTTTAATCGGGAGGGCCTACAATGAGCAGTTCTTC. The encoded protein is CASSLIGRAYNEQFF.

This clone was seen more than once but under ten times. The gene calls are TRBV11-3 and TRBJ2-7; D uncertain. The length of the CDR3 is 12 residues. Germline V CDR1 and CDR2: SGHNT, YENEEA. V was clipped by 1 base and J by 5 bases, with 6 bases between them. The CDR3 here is CASSLGQNEQYF. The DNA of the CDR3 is TGTGCCAGCAGCTTAGGTCAGAACGAGCAGTACTTC.

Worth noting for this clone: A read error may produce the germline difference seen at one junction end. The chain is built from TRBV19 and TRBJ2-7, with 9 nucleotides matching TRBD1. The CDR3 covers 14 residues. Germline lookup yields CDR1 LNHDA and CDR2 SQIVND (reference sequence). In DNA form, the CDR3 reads TGTGCCAGTAGTACCGGGACAGGGCCGGCCGAGCAATACTTC. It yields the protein CASSTGTGPAEQYF.

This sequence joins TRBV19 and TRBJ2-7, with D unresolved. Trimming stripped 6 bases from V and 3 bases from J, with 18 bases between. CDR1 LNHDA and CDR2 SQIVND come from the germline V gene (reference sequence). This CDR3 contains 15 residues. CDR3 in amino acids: CASSIYPVLLYEQYF. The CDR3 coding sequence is TGTGCCAGTAGCATCTATCCCGTCCTTCTCTACGAGCAGTACTTC. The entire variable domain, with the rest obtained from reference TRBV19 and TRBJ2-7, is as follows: DGGITQSPKYLFRKEGQNVTLSCEQNLNHDAMYWYRQDPGQGLRLIYYSQIVNDFQKGDIAEGYSVSREKKESFPLTVTSAQKNPTAFYLCASSIYPVLLYEQYFGPGTRLTVT.

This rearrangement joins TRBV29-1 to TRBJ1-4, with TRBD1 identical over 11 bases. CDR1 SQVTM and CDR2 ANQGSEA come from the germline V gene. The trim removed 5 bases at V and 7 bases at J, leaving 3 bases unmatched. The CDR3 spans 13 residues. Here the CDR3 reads CSVSGTGGEKLFF. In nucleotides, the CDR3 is TGCAGCGTTTCCGGGACAGGGGGTGAAAAACTGTTTTTT.

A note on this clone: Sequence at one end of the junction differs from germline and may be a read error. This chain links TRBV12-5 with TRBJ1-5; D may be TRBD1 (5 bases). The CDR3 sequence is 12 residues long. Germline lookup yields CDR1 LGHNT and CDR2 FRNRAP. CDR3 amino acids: CTSAGGNQPQHF. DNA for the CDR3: TGTACTAGTGCGGGGGGCAATCAGCCCCAGCATTTT.

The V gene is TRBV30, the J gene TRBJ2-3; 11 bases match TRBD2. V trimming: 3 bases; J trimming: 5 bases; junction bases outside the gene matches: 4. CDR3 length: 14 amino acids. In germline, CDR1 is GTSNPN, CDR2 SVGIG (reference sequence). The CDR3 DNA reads TGTGCCTGGAGACCGGGACTAGCGGTAGATACGCAGTATTTT. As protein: CAWRPGLAVDTQYF.

The CDR3 coding sequence is TGTGCCAGCAGCTTAGCTCCTAGCGGGAGTGGCACAGATACGCAGTATTTT. This codes for CASSLAPSGSGTDTQYF. The V and J genes are TRBV7-6 and TRBJ2-3; 10 bases are shared with TRBD2. The CDR3 covers 17 residues. After removal of 0 bases from V and 1 base from J, the junction contained 4 bases not matched to a gene. Germline values: CDR1 SGHVS, CDR2 FNYEAQ.

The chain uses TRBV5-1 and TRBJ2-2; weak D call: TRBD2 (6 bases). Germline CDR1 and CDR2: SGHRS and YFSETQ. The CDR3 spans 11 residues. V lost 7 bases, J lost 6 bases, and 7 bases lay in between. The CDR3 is CASWEAGELFF. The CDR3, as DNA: TGCGCCAGCTGGGAGGCCGGGGAGCTGTTTTTT.

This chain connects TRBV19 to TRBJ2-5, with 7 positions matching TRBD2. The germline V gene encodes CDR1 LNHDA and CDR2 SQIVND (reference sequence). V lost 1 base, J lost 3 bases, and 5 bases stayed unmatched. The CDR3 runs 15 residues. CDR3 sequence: CASSIGDYQKETQYF. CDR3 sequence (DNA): TGTGCCAGTAGTATAGGGGACTACCAGAAAGAGACCCAGTACTTC.

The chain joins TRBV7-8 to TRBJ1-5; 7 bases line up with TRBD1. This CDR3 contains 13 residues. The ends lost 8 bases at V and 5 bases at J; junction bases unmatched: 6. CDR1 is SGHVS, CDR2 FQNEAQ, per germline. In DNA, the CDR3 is TGTGCCAGCTCGGGACAGAGTGATCAGCCCCAGCATTTT. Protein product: CASSGQSDQPQHF.

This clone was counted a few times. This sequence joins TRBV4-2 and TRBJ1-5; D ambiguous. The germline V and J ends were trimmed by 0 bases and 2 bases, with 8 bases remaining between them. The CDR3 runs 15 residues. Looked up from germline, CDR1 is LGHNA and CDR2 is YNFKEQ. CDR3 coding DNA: TGTGCCAGCAGCCAAGATAATACGGGCAATCAGCCCCAGCATTTT. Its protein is CASSQDNTGNQPQHF.

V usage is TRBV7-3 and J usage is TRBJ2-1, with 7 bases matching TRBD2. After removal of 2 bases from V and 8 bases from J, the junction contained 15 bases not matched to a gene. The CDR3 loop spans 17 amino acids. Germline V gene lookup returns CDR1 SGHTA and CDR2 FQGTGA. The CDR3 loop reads CASSLFVSTYTSDEQFF. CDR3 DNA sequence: TGTGCCAGCAGCTTATTTGTATCAACCTACACTAGCGATGAGCAGTTCTTC.

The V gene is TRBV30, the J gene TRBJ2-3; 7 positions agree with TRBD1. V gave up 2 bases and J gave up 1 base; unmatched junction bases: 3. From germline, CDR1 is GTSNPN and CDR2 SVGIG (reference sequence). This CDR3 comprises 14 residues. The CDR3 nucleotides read TGTGCCTGGAGTCCCGGACAGGGCACAGATACGCAGTATTTT. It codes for CAWSPGQGTDTQYF.

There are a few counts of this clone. CDR3 loop: CASSQIVFPETQYF. CDR3 DNA: TGCGCCAGCAGCCAAATAGTATTTCCAGAGACCCAGTACTTC. The genes are TRBV4-3 and TRBJ2-5; no definite D call. Deletions cut 2 bases from V and 4 bases from J, with 11 bases between. CDR1 and CDR2 from the germline V gene are LGHNA and YSLEER. The CDR3 loop spans 14 amino acids.

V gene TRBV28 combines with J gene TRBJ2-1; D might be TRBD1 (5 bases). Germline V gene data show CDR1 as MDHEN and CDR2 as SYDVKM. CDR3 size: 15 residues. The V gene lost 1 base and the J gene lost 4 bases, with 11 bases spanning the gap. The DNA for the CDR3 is TGTGCCAGCAGTTTATCCGGACATTATTACAATGAGCAGTTCTTC. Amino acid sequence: CASSLSGHYYNEQFF.

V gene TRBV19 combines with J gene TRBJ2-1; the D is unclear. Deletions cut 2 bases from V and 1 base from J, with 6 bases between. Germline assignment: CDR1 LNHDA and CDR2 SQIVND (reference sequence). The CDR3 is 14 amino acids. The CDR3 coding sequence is TGTGCCAGTAGTATACTAGAATCCTACAATGAGCAGTTCTTC. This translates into CASSILESYNEQFF. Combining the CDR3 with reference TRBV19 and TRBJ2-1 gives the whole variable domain DGGITQSPKYLFRKEGQNVTLSCEQNLNHDAMYWYRQDPGQGLRLIYYSQIVNDFQKGDIAEGYSVSREKKESFPLTVTSAQKNPTAFYLCASSILESYNEQFFGPGTRLTVL.

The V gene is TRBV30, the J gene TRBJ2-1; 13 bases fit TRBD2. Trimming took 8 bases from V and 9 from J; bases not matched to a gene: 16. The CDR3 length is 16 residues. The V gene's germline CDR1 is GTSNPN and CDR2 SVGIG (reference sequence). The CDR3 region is CARHGTSGDLYGEQFF. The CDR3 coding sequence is TGTGCCCGCCACGGGACTAGCGGGGACCTCTACGGTGAGCAGTTCTTC.

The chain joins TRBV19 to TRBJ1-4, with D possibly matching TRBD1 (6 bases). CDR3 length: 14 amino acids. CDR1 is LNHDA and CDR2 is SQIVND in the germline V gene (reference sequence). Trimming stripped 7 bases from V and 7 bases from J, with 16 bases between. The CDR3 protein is CASMPSGATEKLFF. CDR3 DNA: TGTGCCAGTATGCCCTCAGGGGCGACTGAAAAACTGTTTTTT.

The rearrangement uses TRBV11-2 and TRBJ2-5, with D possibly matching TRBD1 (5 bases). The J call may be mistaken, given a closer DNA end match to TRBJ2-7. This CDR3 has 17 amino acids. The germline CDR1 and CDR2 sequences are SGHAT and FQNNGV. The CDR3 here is CASSLDGKREGDYEQYF. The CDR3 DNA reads TGTGCCAGCAGCTTAGATGGTAAGCGTGAAGGGGACTACGAGCAGTACTTC.

The CDR3 sequence: CASRDRDRNGYTF. CDR3 nucleotide sequence: TGCGCCAGCAGAGATCGGGACAGGAATGGCTACACCTTC. The rearrangement uses TRBV5-1 and TRBJ1-2, with TRBD1 identical over 8 bases. Germline V CDR1 and CDR2: SGHRS, YFSETQ. V trimming: 5 bases; J trimming: 6 bases; junction bases outside the gene matches: 6. This CDR3 is built from 13 residues.